Presented here are 24 T cell receptor beta chains from one specimen sequenced in a study of cytomegalovirus exposure and HLA in healthy donors. Researchers ran the PCR with 60 Vbeta and 13 Jbeta primers. Assay: immunoSEQ multiplex PCR; the TCRdb copy retains only in-frame clones and omits some. The table shows 250,000 to 350,000 clones, with roughly 90% occurring only once. Sequenced input: PBMCs. These TCRs come from a man aged 40-55 years in good health and CMV-seropositive.

The V gene is TRBV27, the J gene TRBJ1-1; maybe TRBD1 (5 bases). V gave up 1 base and J gave up 0 bases, with 15 bases separating them. Germline assignment: CDR1 MNHEY and CDR2 SMNVEV (reference sequence). The CDR3 extends over 17 amino acids. CDR3 sequence reads: CASSLLGTGYMNTEAFF. Written as DNA, the CDR3 is TGTGCCAGCAGTTTATTGGGTACAGGATACATGAACACTGAAGCTTTCTTT.

The gene calls are TRBV7-9 and TRBJ1-2; a weak D match, TRBD1 (6 bases). The CDR3 loop spans 14 amino acids. Germline CDR1 reads SEHNR; CDR2 reads FQNEAQ (reference sequence). Trimming took 1 base from V and 3 from J, leaving 9 bases between them. The CDR3 nucleotides read TGTGCCAGCAGCTTAGTGGACAGCTACTATGGCTACACCTTC. Its protein product is CASSLVDSYYGYTF. The full variable domain, with the rest looked up from reference TRBV7-9 and TRBJ1-2, is DTGVSQNPRHKITKRGQNVTFRCDPISEHNRLYWYRQTLGQGPEFLTYFQNEAQLEKSRLLSDRFSAERPKGSFSTLEIQRTEQGDSAMYLCASSLVDSYYGYTFGSGTRLTVV.

The chain couples TRBV5-1 to TRBJ2-3, with D unclear. CDR3 length: 14 amino acids. The V end lost 2 bases, the J end lost 1 base, and 8 bases lay between the germline ends. Germline lookup yields CDR1 SGHRS and CDR2 YFSETQ. The CDR3 DNA sequence: TGCGCCAGCAGCTTTACTACCCGCACAGATACGCAGTATTTT. Its translation is CASSFTTRTDTQYF.

The rearrangement joins TRBV28 to TRBJ2-7; no definite D call. The CDR3 sequence is 14 residues long. Germline loops: CDR1 MDHEN, CDR2 SYDVKM. Between the trimmed V and J ends, which lost 2 bases and 2 bases, there was a span of 10 bases. CDR3 bases: TGTGCCAGCAGTTTAGGGCAGGAAGCCTACGAGCAGTACTTC. This codes for CASSLGQEAYEQYF. Drawing the rest from reference TRBV28 and TRBJ2-7, the complete variable domain is DVKVTQSSRYLVKRTGEKVFLECVQDMDHENMFWYRQDPGLGLRLIYFSYDVKMKEKGDIPEGYSVSREKKERFSLILESASTNQTSMYLCASSLGQEAYEQYFGPGTRLTVT.

This sequence joins TRBV9 and TRBJ2-2, with 10 nucleotides matching TRBD1. The CDR3 is 16 residues long. V shed 2 bases, J shed 6 bases, and the junction held 7 bases outside the gene matches. From germline, CDR1 is SGDLS and CDR2 YYNGEE. CDR3 nucleotide sequence: TGTGCCAGCAGCGTTATGGGACAGGGGTACCCCGGGGAGCTGTTTTTT. Its translation: CASSVMGQGYPGELFF.

The chain recombines TRBV5-4 with TRBJ2-1, with 8 nucleotides matching TRBD1. V gave up 3 bases and J gave up 2 bases; unmatched junction bases: 7. The length of the CDR3 is 16 residues. The germline V gene has CDR1 SGHNT and CDR2 YYREEE (reference sequence). CDR3: CASSSTQGAPYNEQFF. CDR3 nucleotides: TGTGCCAGCAGCTCTACCCAGGGGGCCCCCTACAATGAGCAGTTCTTC.

V is TRBV7-2 and J is TRBJ2-3, with 10 bases fitting TRBD1. The germline gives CDR1 SGHTA, CDR2 FQGNSA. The CDR3 is 16 amino acids. The V and J ends lost 1 base and 2 bases, in that order; junction bases with no gene match: 3. This chain's CDR3 is CASSLVGTGVTDTQYF. Here the CDR3 DNA reads TGTGCCAGCAGCTTAGTTGGGACAGGGGTCACAGATACGCAGTATTTT.

This clone showed up just once. This sequence joins TRBV7-2 and TRBJ2-7; TRBD1 is a possible D gene (5 bases). The CDR3 runs to 14 residues. V was trimmed by 5 bases and J by 5 bases, leaving 16 bases between them. Per germline, CDR1 SGHTA and CDR2 FQGNSA. DNA of the CDR3: TGTGCCAGCAGCCCCCAGGGCAGTTTTCACGAGCAGTACTTC. Protein product: CASSPQGSFHEQYF.

The chain is built from TRBV4-1 and TRBJ2-5, with 9 bases aligning to TRBD2. The DNA end is a closer match to TRBJ2-7, so the J assignment may be wrong. In germline, CDR1 is MGHRA, CDR2 YSYEKL. The CDR3 is 15 residues long. The CDR3 is CASSQLTSGEYEQYF. The DNA of the CDR3 is TGCGCCAGCAGCCAATTGACTAGCGGAGAATACGAGCAGTACTTC.

Comments on this clone: Its ends do not fully match the called genes, so a read error is possible. The V gene is TRBV7-9, the J gene TRBJ1-2; 9 nucleotides line up with TRBD1. Looked up from germline, CDR1 is SEHNR and CDR2 is FQNEAQ (reference sequence). The CDR3 extends over 17 amino acids. The CDR3 DNA sequence: TGTTCCAGCAGCTTACCAAGCCGGGACAGGGTCGGCTATGGCTACACCTTC. Amino acids: CSSSLPSRDRVGYGYTF.

The CDR3, as DNA: TGTGCCAGCAGCTCGACAGAGAGCTACGAGCAGTACTTC. It yields the protein CASSSTESYEQYF. The chain joins TRBV7-9 to TRBJ2-5, with D perhaps matching TRBD1 (5 bases). The DNA end lines up better with TRBJ2-7; the J call may be wrong. The length of the CDR3 is 13 residues. Germline V gene sequence: CDR1 SEHNR, CDR2 FQNEAQ (reference sequence).

This chain connects TRBV28 to TRBJ1-1, with TRBD1 matching 11 bases. Germline lookup yields CDR1 MDHEN and CDR2 SYDVKM. Trimming removed 7 bases from V and 4 bases from J; junction bases left unmatched: 8. The CDR3 consists of 15 residues. The CDR3 nucleotides read TGTGCCAGCAACGCCTCCGGGACAGGGGGCACTGAAGCTTTCTTT. Translating gives CASNASGTGGTEAFF. The full variable domain, rest sourced from reference TRBV28 and TRBJ1-1, is DVKVTQSSRYLVKRTGEKVFLECVQDMDHENMFWYRQDPGLGLRLIYFSYDVKMKEKGDIPEGYSVSREKKERFSLILESASTNQTSMYLCASNASGTGGTEAFFGQGTRLTVV.

This chain's CDR3 is CAWNGEKLFF. The CDR3 DNA reads as TGTGCCTGGAACGGTGAAAAACTGTTTTTT. This chain uses TRBV30 with TRBJ1-4; D remains ambiguous. Germline V gives CDR1 GTSNPN, CDR2 SVGIG (reference sequence). The CDR3 extends over 10 amino acids. Deletions cut 4 bases from V and 7 bases from J, with 4 bases between.

The rearrangement links TRBV5-4 to TRBJ1-1; D not resolved. Trimming cost V 2 bases and J 4 bases, with 24 bases left between them. CDR3 length: 18 amino acids. Germline V lookup: CDR1 SGHNT, CDR2 YYREEE (reference sequence). In nucleotides, the CDR3 is TGTGCCAGCAGCTTAAAGAAGGTGTTAGCGGAACAGAGCACTGAAGCTTTCTTT. Translation gives CASSLKKVLAEQSTEAFF.

This chain links TRBV11-2 with TRBJ2-7; 15 bases match TRBD2. Per germline, CDR1 SGHAT and CDR2 FQNNGV. Germline trimming cut 5 bases from V and 5 bases from J; bases unmatched to any gene: 4. This CDR3 contains 15 residues. CDR3 nucleotide sequence: TGTGCCAGCAGCCTTGGACTAGCGGGAGGGCACGAGCAGTACTTC. Encoded protein: CASSLGLAGGHEQYF.

V and J are TRBV2 and TRBJ1-2, with 9 bases matching TRBD1. The trim removed 6 bases at V and 4 bases at J, leaving 9 bases unmatched. Looked up from germline, CDR1 is SNHLY and CDR2 is FYNNEI. The CDR3 runs 15 residues. The CDR3: CASRADRGFLYGYTF. DNA of the CDR3: TGTGCCAGCAGAGCGGACAGGGGCTTCCTCTATGGCTACACCTTC.

V usage is TRBV29-1 and J usage is TRBJ2-2, with 8 bases aligning to TRBD1. V lost 3 bases and J lost 7; bases outside the gene matches: 7. The CDR3 loop spans 14 amino acids. The germline V gene has CDR1 SQVTM and CDR2 ANQGSEA. The CDR3 region has the DNA TGCAGCGTTGATACGGACAGGGCCGGCGGGGAGCTGTTTTTT. This gives the protein CSVDTDRAGGELFF.

This chain joins TRBV5-8 and TRBJ2-7, with 7 bases that match TRBD2. Trimming cost V 0 bases and J 0 bases; bases outside gene matches: 15. This CDR3 has 19 residues. Per the germline V gene, CDR1 is SGHTS and CDR2 is YDEGEE. The CDR3 region is CASSLGGLPKRDSSYEQYF. Here the CDR3 DNA reads TGTGCCAGCAGCTTGGGGGGATTACCGAAGCGGGATAGCTCCTACGAGCAGTACTTC.

The genes are TRBV18 and TRBJ2-1, with D unclear. V lost 7 bases, J lost 6 bases, and 13 bases lay in between. Germline CDR1 and CDR2: KGHSH and LQKENI. CDR3 length equals 13 residues. CDR3 coding DNA: TGTGCCAGCTTAACCAGATCGGGCAATGAGCAGTTCTTC. It translates to CASLTRSGNEQFF.

The J gene is TRBJ2-1, the V gene TRBV5-1; possible D gene TRBD2, 6 bases. This CDR3 spans 16 amino acids. Trimming pared 5 bases from V and 1 base from J, leaving 16 bases between. Germline V gene lookup returns CDR1 SGHRS and CDR2 YFSETQ. Written as DNA, the CDR3 is TGCGCCAGCAGTTCAGGGCGGGGTAATTCCTACAATGAGCAGTTCTTC. It yields the protein CASSSGRGNSYNEQFF.

This chain connects TRBV27 to TRBJ1-2, with TRBD1 matching over 7 bases. Germline loops: CDR1 MNHEY, CDR2 SMNVEV (reference sequence). V was clipped by 3 bases and J by 4 bases; unmatched bases: 8. The CDR3 consists of 15 residues. Written as DNA, the CDR3 is TGTGCCAGCAGTTTCAGGGGGGCGTCAGGCTATGGCTACACCTTC. This gives the protein CASSFRGASGYGYTF.

The chain carries TRBV2 and TRBJ1-2; the D gene is possibly TRBD1 (6 bases). The V end lost 5 bases, the J end lost 3 bases, and 22 bases lay between the germline ends. CDR1 is SNHLY, CDR2 FYNNEI, per germline. The CDR3 has 17 residues. CDR3 in amino acids: CASSRLRGGPRHYGYTF. The CDR3, as DNA: TGTGCCAGCAGTAGGTTGCGGGGGGGGCCCCGCCACTATGGCTACACCTTC.

This chain uses TRBV6-9 with TRBJ2-3, with 9 bases that match TRBD1. The germline V gene encodes CDR1 MNHGY and CDR2 SVAAGI. J gave up 2 bases and V 8 bases, and 5 bases lay outside the gene matches. The CDR3 contains 14 residues. The CDR3 DNA reads TGTGCCAGCCCTGACAGGGGGACCACAGATACGCAGTATTTT. It specifies CASPDRGTTDTQYF.

This chain uses TRBV9 with TRBJ2-5; 8 positions match TRBD1. The length of the CDR3 is 14 residues. Germline trimming cut 3 bases from V and 7 bases from J; bases unmatched to any gene: 8. Germline V gives CDR1 SGDLS, CDR2 YYNGEE. CDR3 in DNA: TGTGCCAGCAGCGGGGACAGGCGGGAAGGGACCCAGTACTTC. It yields the protein CASSGDRREGTQYF. Based on the CDR3 plus reference TRBV9 and TRBJ2-5, the full variable domain is DSGVTQTPKHLITATGQRVTLRCSPRSGDLSVYWYQQSLDQGLQFLIQYYNGEERAKGNILERFSAQQFPDLHSELNLSSLELGDSALYFCASSGDRREGTQYFGPGTRLLVL.